These 26 T cell receptor beta chains share one sample of origin, sequenced in a study of multiple sclerosis patients with progressive multifocal leukoencephalopathy. Clones were sequenced by immunoSEQ multiplex PCR, and TCRdb holds only the in-frame ones, with some missing. The repertoire holds tens of thousands of clones, approximately 89% seen once, with about an eighth in the top ten. The time point was: time of PML onset. This sample comprised PBMCs, obtained from a patient treated with natalizumab. The receptors originated from a woman aged 25 to 39 with progressive multifocal leukoencephalopathy.

The chain combines TRBV5-8 with TRBJ1-5, with D hard to call. Trimming pared 6 bases from V and 6 bases from J, leaving 10 bases between. The V gene's germline CDR1 is SGHTS and CDR2 YDEGEE. CDR3 length: 12 residues. This chain's CDR3 is CASNSPGQPQHF. The CDR3 DNA is TGTGCCAGCAACTCACCGGGTCAGCCCCAGCATTTT.

V gene TRBV6-1 combines with J gene TRBJ2-5, with D uncertain. This CDR3 comprises 11 residues. V was shortened by 5 bases and J by 4 bases, with 5 bases between the two germline ends. Germline V CDR1 and CDR2: MNHNS, SASEGT. CDR3 nucleotide sequence: TGTGCCAGCAGTAGAGGAGAGACCCAGTACTTC. Translating gives CASSRGETQYF.

The chain employs TRBV5-1 and TRBJ2-5; 15 positions match TRBD2. Germline V gene data show CDR1 as SGHRS and CDR2 as YFSETQ. The CDR3 totals 19 residues. The J segment lost 0 bases and the V segment lost 4 bases, leaving 10 bases of the junction unmatched. The CDR3 sequence: CASSTGLAGGSSYQETQYF. The CDR3 nucleotides read TGCGCCAGCAGCACGGGACTAGCGGGGGGCAGCTCGTACCAAGAGACCCAGTACTTC.

Regarding this clone: This likely traces to a read error, being one base from a far larger clone. The gene calls are TRBV7-9 and TRBJ2-6, with TRBD2 matching 11 bases. Germline V gene lookup returns CDR1 SEHNR and CDR2 FQNEAQ (reference sequence). After removal of 4 bases from V and 3 bases from J, the junction contained 11 bases not matched to a gene. CDR3 length: 19 residues. In nucleotides, the CDR3 is TGTGCCAGCAGCTCCGATAGCGGGGGGGCCTATCGTGGGGCCAACGTCCTGACTTTC. This gives the protein CASSSDSGGAYRGANVLTF.

CDR3 region: CASTLARGGDTQYF. The CDR3 nucleotides read TGTGCCAGCACCCTCGCACGGGGGGGGGATACGCAGTATTTT. The chain is built from TRBV27 and TRBJ2-3; 8 bases line up with TRBD2. The CDR3 is made up of 14 amino acids. CDR1 and CDR2 from the germline V gene are MNHEY and SMNVEV (reference sequence). Trimming removed 7 bases from V and 6 bases from J; junction bases left unmatched: 9.

This chain links TRBV6-1 with TRBJ1-2; 12 nucleotides line up with TRBD1. Germline assignment: CDR1 MNHNS and CDR2 SASEGT. Trimming cost V 9 bases and J 4 bases; bases outside gene matches: 9. The CDR3 loop spans 15 amino acids. DNA of the CDR3: TGTGCCAGTCGCCGGGACAGGGGGCGCGTCTATGGCTACACCTTC. It codes for CASRRDRGRVYGYTF.

This clone has a handful of counts. The V and J genes are TRBV5-1 and TRBJ2-1; 8 bases align to TRBD1. In germline, CDR1 is SGHRS, CDR2 YFSETQ. The CDR3 runs 12 residues. Trimming at V came to 4 bases and at J to 13 bases, leaving 7 bases not matched to a gene. As DNA, the CDR3 is TGCGCCAGCAGCGGACAGGGTGGAGGTCAGTTCTTC. Residues: CASSGQGGGQFF.

The chain has TRBV2 and TRBJ2-7, with TRBD1 matching 9 bases. V trimming: 3 bases; J trimming: 3 bases; junction bases outside the gene matches: 3. Germline CDR1 and CDR2: SNHLY and FYNNEI. The CDR3 covers 14 residues. In DNA, the CDR3 is TGTGCCAGCAGTGAGGGACAGGGTGACTACGAGCAGTACTTC. It is translated as CASSEGQGDYEQYF.

The chain recombines TRBV5-6 with TRBJ1-3; possible D gene TRBD1, 6 bases. V lost 0 bases and J lost 4, with 14 bases in between. This CDR3 spans 16 amino acids. CDR1 and CDR2 (germline): SGHDT, YYEEEE. The CDR3 is CASSLGQATRGNTIYF. The CDR3 DNA follows: TGTGCCAGCAGCTTGGGACAGGCCACGCGGGGAAACACCATATATTTT. The variable domain in full, completed from reference TRBV5-6 and TRBJ1-3, reads DAGVTQSPTHLIKTRGQQVTLRCSPKSGHDTVSWYQQALGQGPQFIFQYYEEEERQRGNFPDRFSGHQFPNYSSELNVNALLLGDSALYLCASSLGQATRGNTIYFGEGSWLTVV.

The CDR3 nucleotides are TGTGCCAGCACTCTATCGGGGGGACTCGCCTATGGCTACACCTTC. This gives the protein CASTLSGGLAYGYTF. V gene TRBV6-5 combines with J gene TRBJ1-2; D possibly corresponds to TRBD1 (5 bases). The CDR3 extends over 15 amino acids. Germline values: CDR1 MNHEY, CDR2 SVGAGI. Trimming removed 7 bases at V and 4 bases at J, with 19 bases between.

A single count supports this clone. The rearrangement joins TRBV5-6 to TRBJ2-5; TRBD1 agrees at 10 bases. The germline CDR1 and CDR2 sequences are SGHDT and YYEEEE. The CDR3 covers 12 residues. J was trimmed by 7 bases and V by 4 bases; bases with no gene match: 1. In DNA, the CDR3 is TGTGCCAGCAGCGGGGACAGGGGGACCCAGTACTTC. It encodes CASSGDRGTQYF.

This clone was picked up a small number of times. The rearrangement joins TRBV7-3 to TRBJ2-1; the D gene is possibly TRBD2 (6 bases). Trimming left V 1 base short and J 0 bases short, with 10 bases between. CDR3 size: 16 residues. Germline CDR1 reads SGHTA; CDR2 reads FQGTGA. The CDR3 loop is CASSLSGASSYNEQFF. In nucleotides, the CDR3 is TGTGCCAGCAGCTTAAGCGGGGCCAGCTCCTACAATGAGCAGTTCTTC.

The gene calls are TRBV28 and TRBJ1-2; perhaps TRBD1 as D (5 bases). Germline CDR1 is MDHEN and CDR2 is SYDVKM. The CDR3 extends over 12 amino acids. V gave up 7 bases and J gave up 9 bases, with 15 bases separating them. CDR3 coding DNA: TGTGCCAGCACCCCAAGGGGTAGGAGCTACACCTTC. Translation gives CASTPRGRSYTF.

The DNA of the CDR3 is TGTGCCTGGAATCGCGGGGGGAGGTACGAGCAGTACTTC. It is translated as CAWNRGGRYEQYF. This chain joins TRBV30 and TRBJ2-7, with 8 bases lining up with TRBD2. Germline V CDR1 and CDR2: GTSNPN, SVGIG (reference sequence). The V gene end was trimmed by 4 bases and the J gene end by 4 bases; junction bases not matched to a gene: 6. The CDR3 is 13 residues long.

The chain is built from TRBV20-1 and TRBJ1-5; D not certain. There are 11 residues in the CDR3. Trimming removed 3 bases at V and 7 bases at J, with 7 bases between. Germline loops: CDR1 DFQATT, CDR2 SNEGSKA (reference sequence). CDR3: CSASGTQPQHF. In DNA form, the CDR3 reads TGCAGTGCTAGCGGCACGCAGCCCCAGCATTTT.

The chain employs TRBV5-6 and TRBJ1-3; possibly TRBD1 for D (6 bases). The germline V gene encodes CDR1 SGHDT and CDR2 YYEEEE. The CDR3 runs 14 residues. V lost 4 bases and J 1 base, leaving 9 bases between the germline ends. This CDR3 reads CASSPGQSGNTIYF. In DNA, the CDR3 is TGTGCCAGCAGCCCCGGACAGTCTGGAAACACCATATATTTT.

CDR3 amino acids: CASSQAGMNTEAFF. The DNA for the CDR3 is TGTGCCAGCAGCCAAGCCGGGATGAACACTGAAGCTTTCTTT. This chain links TRBV4-2 with TRBJ1-1; D is ambiguous. The CDR3 totals 14 residues. Trimming stripped 1 base from V and 0 bases from J, with 6 bases between. Looked up from germline, CDR1 is LGHNA and CDR2 is YNFKEQ.

The rearrangement links TRBV11-3 to TRBJ2-1; a weak D match, TRBD2 (5 bases). Between the trimmed V and J ends, which lost 0 bases and 5 bases, there was a span of 11 bases. This CDR3 contains 15 residues. Germline-derived CDR1 and CDR2 are SGHNT and YENEEA. CDR3 sequence (DNA): TGTGCCAGCAGCTTAGAACGGGGTTCGCACAATGAGCAGTTCTTC. It yields the protein CASSLERGSHNEQFF.

The V and J genes are TRBV19 and TRBJ2-3, with D possibly matching TRBD1 (6 bases). Trimming took 7 bases from V and 10 from J, leaving 24 bases between them. CDR3 length: 15 residues. Germline CDR1 and CDR2: LNHDA and SQIVND (reference sequence). The CDR3, as DNA: TGTGCCAGTAATTCACGGACCCACAGGGAAGGAGCGCAGTATTTT. Its protein product is CASNSRTHREGAQYF.

V is TRBV30 and J is TRBJ2-5; D is uncertain. CDR1 GTSNPN and CDR2 SVGIG come from the germline V gene (reference sequence). The CDR3 contains 13 residues. V gave up 4 bases and J gave up 2 bases, with 11 bases separating them. For the CDR3, the DNA is TGTGCCTGGACCCCGAGTAGTCAAGAGACCCAGTACTTC. Encoded protein: CAWTPSSQETQYF.

V gene TRBV7-8 combines with J gene TRBJ2-5; D uncertain. Trimming pared 4 bases from V and 0 bases from J, leaving 12 bases between. The CDR3 contains 15 residues. Germline V lookup: CDR1 SGHVS, CDR2 FQNEAQ. For the CDR3, the DNA is TGTGCCAGCAGCTCGGCGGCACGGTACCAAGAGACCCAGTACTTC. Translating gives CASSSAARYQETQYF.

The sample holds one count of this clone. This CDR3 is also generated by other DNA sequences in the sample. V usage is TRBV14 and J usage is TRBJ2-7; maybe TRBD2 (6 bases). CDR3 size: 17 residues. Germline V gene sequence: CDR1 SGHDN, CDR2 FVKESK. Between the trimmed V and J ends, which lost 1 base and 6 bases, there was a span of 22 bases. CDR3 nucleotide sequence: TGTGCCAGCAGCCAAGCGGGTCGCGGTGGGGGGTGGCTCGAGCAGTACTTC. Protein: CASSQAGRGGGWLEQYF.

V gene TRBV5-5 combines with J gene TRBJ1-1; D gene uncertain. The CDR3 extends over 13 amino acids. Germline V CDR1 and CDR2: SGHKS, YYEKEE (reference sequence). The V end was cut by 0 bases, the J end by 7 bases, with 10 bases between. The CDR3 DNA follows: TGTGCCAGCAGCTTGGCCCCTCCGGGTGAAGCTTTCTTT. It codes for CASSLAPPGEAFF.

The J gene is TRBJ2-1, the V gene TRBV19, with no clear D. V shed 4 bases and J shed 4 bases, with 11 bases lying between them. The CDR3 spans 14 residues. CDR1 is LNHDA, CDR2 SQIVND, per germline (reference sequence). This CDR3 is CASSTTATYNEQFF. Written as DNA, the CDR3 is TGTGCCAGTAGTACTACAGCAACATACAATGAGCAGTTCTTC.

The rearrangement joins TRBV5-4 to TRBJ2-3, with 11 bases that match TRBD1. Trimming removed 5 bases from V and 9 bases from J; junction bases left unmatched: 11. From germline, CDR1 is SGHNT and CDR2 YYREEE (reference sequence). The length of the CDR3 is 15 residues. CDR3: CASSASGQGVGTQYF. The CDR3 DNA reads TGTGCCAGCAGTGCGTCGGGACAGGGGGTAGGCACGCAGTATTTT.

V is TRBV18 and J is TRBJ2-2; the match to TRBD2 covers 8 bases. From germline, CDR1 is KGHSH and CDR2 LQKENI. J gave up 6 bases and V 4 bases, and 10 bases lay outside the gene matches. The CDR3 runs to 16 residues. As DNA, the CDR3 is TGTGCCAGCTCACTCGCTCGAGCGGGAGTTGCCGGGGAGCTGTTTTTT. Its protein is CASSLARAGVAGELFF.